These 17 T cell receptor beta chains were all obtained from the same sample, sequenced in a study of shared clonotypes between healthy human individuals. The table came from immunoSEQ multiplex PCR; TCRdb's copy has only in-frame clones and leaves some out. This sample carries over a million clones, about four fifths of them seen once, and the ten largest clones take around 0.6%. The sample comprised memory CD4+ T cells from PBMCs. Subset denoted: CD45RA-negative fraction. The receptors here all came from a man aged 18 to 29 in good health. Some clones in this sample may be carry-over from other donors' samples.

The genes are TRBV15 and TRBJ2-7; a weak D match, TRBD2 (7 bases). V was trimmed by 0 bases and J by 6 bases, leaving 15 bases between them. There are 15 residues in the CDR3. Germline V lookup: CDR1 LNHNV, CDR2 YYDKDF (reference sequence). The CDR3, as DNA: TGTGCCACCAGCAGAGATCGGGGGCGGGAGCGCGAGCAGTACTTC. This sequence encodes CATSRDRGREREQYF.

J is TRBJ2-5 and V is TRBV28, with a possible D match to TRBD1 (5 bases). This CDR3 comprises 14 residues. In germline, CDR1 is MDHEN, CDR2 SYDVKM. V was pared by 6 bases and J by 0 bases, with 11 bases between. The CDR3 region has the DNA TGTGCCAGCAGCCAAGACAGAAACCAAGAGACCCAGTACTTC. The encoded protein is CASSQDRNQETQYF. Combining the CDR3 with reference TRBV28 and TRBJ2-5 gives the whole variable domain DVKVTQSSRYLVKRTGEKVFLECVQDMDHENMFWYRQDPGLGLRLIYFSYDVKMKEKGDIPEGYSVSREKKERFSLILESASTNQTSMYLCASSQDRNQETQYFGPGTRLLVL.

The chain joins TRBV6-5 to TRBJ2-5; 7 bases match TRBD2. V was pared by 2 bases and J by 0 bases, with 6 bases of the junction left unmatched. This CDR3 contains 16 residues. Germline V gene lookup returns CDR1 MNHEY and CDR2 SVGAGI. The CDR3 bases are TGTGCCAGCAGTTACAGTCTAGCGGAAGACCAAGAGACCCAGTACTTC. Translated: CASSYSLAEDQETQYF.

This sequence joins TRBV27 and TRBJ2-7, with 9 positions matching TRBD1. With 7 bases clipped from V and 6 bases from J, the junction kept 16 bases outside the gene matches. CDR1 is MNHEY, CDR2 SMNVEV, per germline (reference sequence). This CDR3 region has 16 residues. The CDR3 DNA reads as TGTGCCAGCATCTCTCTTGGCAGGACAGGGGATGGCGAGCAGTACTTC. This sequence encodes CASISLGRTGDGEQYF.

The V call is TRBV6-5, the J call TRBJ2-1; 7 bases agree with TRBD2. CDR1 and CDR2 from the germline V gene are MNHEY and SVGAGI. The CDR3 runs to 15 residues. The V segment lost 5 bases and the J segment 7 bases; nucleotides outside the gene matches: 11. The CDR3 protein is CASSLTYGAGNEQFF. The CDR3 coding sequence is TGTGCCAGCAGTCTCACTTACGGAGCGGGAAATGAGCAGTTCTTC.

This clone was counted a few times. The CDR3 loop reads CASSTTTVDTEAFF. CDR3 sequence (DNA): TGTGCCAGCTCAACAACGACAGTAGACACTGAAGCTTTCTTT. This sequence joins TRBV18 and TRBJ1-1; weak D call: TRBD1 (5 bases). Trimming shortened V by 5 bases and J by 3 bases, and 13 bases separated the two germline ends. Germline V gene lookup returns CDR1 KGHSH and CDR2 LQKENI. The CDR3 is 14 residues long.

Written as DNA, the CDR3 is TGCAGCGTTGGGGGCCCCACCTACACTGAAGCTTTCTTT. This codes for CSVGGPTYTEAFF. The rearrangement joins TRBV29-1 to TRBJ1-1, with D possibly TRBD1 on 5 matching bases. Germline loops: CDR1 SQVTM, CDR2 ANQGSEA. The CDR3 has 13 amino acids. The V end lost 4 bases, the J end lost 3 bases, and 12 bases lay between the germline ends. Full variable domain (missing parts from reference TRBV29-1 and TRBJ1-1): SAVISQKPSRDICQRGTSLTIQCQVDSQVTMMFWYRQQPGQSLTLIATANQGSEATYESGFVIDKFPISRPNLTFSTLTVSNMSPEDSSIYLCSVGGPTYTEAFFGQGTRLTVV.

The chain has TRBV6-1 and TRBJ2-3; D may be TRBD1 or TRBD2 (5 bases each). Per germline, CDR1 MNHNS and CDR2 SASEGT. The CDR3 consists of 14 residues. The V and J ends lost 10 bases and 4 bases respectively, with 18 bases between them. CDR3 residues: CATAPGQGSDTQYF. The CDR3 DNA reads TGTGCCACCGCCCCGGGGCAGGGCTCAGATACGCAGTATTTT.

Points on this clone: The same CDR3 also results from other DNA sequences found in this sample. The CDR3 bases are TGTGCCAGCTCACCACCAGGCCACTATGGCTACACCTTC. It translates to CASSPPGHYGYTF. This chain connects TRBV18 to TRBJ1-2; D gene ambiguous. The CDR3 contains 13 residues. V dropped 0 bases and J dropped 3 bases, with 5 bases sitting between them. Germline assignment: CDR1 KGHSH and CDR2 LQKENI.

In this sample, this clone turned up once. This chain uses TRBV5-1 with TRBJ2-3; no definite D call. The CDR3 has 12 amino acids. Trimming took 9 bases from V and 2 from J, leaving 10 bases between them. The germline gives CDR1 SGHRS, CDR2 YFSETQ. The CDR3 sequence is CATGPNTDTQYF. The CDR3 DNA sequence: TGCGCCACCGGGCCCAACACAGATACGCAGTATTTT.

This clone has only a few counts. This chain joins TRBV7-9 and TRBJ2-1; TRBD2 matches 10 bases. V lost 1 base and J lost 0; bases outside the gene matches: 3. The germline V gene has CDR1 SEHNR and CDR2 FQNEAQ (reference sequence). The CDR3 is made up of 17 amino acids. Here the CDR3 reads CASSLDRLAGSYNEQFF. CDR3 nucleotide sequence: TGTGCCAGCAGCTTAGATCGACTAGCGGGCTCCTACAATGAGCAGTTCTTC.

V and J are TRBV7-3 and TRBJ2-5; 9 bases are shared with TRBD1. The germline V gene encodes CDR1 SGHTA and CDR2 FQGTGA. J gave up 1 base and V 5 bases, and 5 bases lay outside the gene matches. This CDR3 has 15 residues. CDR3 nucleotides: TGTGCCAGCAGCCCGGGACAGGGTAGCCAAGAGACCCAGTACTTC. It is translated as CASSPGQGSQETQYF.

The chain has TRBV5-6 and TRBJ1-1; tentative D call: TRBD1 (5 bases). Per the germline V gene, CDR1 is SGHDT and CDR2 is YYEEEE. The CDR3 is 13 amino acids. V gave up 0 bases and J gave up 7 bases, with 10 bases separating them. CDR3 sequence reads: CASSLGGSGEAFF. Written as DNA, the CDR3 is TGTGCCAGCAGCTTGGGGGGGAGCGGTGAAGCTTTCTTT.

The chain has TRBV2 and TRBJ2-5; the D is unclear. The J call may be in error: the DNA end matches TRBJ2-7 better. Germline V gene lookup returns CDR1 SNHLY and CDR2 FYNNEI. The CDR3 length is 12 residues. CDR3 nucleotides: TGTGCCAGCAGCGAAACCGGGTACGAGCAGTACTTC. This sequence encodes CASSETGYEQYF.

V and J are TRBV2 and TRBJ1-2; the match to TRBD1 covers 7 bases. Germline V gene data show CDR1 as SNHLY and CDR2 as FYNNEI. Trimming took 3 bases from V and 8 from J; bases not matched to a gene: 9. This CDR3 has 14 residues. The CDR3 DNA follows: TGTGCCAGCAGTGAGGGCAGGGGGATGATGGGCTACACCTTC. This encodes CASSEGRGMMGYTF. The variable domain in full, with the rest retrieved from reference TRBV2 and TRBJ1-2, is EPEVTQTPSHQVTQMGQEVILRCVPISNHLYFYWYRQILGQKVEFLVSFYNNEISEKSEIFDDQFSVERPDGSNFTLKIRSTKLEDSAMYFCASSEGRGMMGYTFGSGTRLTVV.

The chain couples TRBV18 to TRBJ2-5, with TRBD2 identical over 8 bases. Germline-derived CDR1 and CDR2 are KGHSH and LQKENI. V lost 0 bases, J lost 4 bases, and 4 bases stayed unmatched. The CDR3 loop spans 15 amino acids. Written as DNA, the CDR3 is TGTGCCAGCTCACCACCCACCGGGACTAGAGAGACCCAGTACTTC. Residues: CASSPPTGTRETQYF. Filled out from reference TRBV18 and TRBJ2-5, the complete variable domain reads NAGVMQNPRHLVRRRGQEARLRCSPMKGHSHVYWYRQLPEEGLKFMVYLQKENIIDESGMPKERFSAEFPKEGPSILRIQQVVRGDSAAYFCASSPPTGTRETQYFGPGTRLLVL.

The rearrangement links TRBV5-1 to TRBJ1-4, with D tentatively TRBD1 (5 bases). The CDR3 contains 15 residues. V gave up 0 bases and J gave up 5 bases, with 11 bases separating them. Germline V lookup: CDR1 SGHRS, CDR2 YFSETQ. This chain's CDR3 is CASSLGGVGNEKLFF. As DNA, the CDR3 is TGCGCCAGCAGCTTGGGAGGGGTCGGGAATGAAAAACTGTTTTTT. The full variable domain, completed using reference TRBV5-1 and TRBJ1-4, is KAGVTQTPRYLIKTRGQQVTLSCSPISGHRSVSWYQQTPGQGLQFLFEYFSETQRNKGNFPGRFSGRQFSNSRSEMNVSTLELGDSALYLCASSLGGVGNEKLFFGSGTQLSVL.